The clone carrying this T cell receptor (beta chain) was detected many times. What it binds is unknown. The V segment lost 5 bases and the J segment 4 bases; nucleotides outside the gene matches: 11. Per the germline V gene, CDR1 is MNHEY and CDR2 is SMNVEV (reference sequence). This CDR3 spans 16 amino acids. The data derive from a study of T cells in Graves' hyperthyroidism and ophthalmopathy. Study results and limitations: Model predictions of ophthalmopathy came a median 6.5 months before onset.

Each diagnosis was grounded in clinical symptoms, serum thyroxine and TRAb, thyroid ultrasound, and orbital computed tomography. It was RNA transcripts that yielded the amplified TCR beta CDR3 regions. HTBI primers were used for first-round RT-PCR of the TCR CDR3. TCRdb re-derived calls from the multiplex PCR reads in MiXCR, one entry per CDR3 protein. The table records approximately 530,000 distinct CDR3 sequences, about 20% of them present only once. V usage is TRBV27 and J usage is TRBJ2-3, with 8 nucleotides matching TRBD2. Specimen: blood. This sequence was found in a man aged 40-50 years with Graves' ophthalmopathy. CDR3 sequence reads: CASSPAGGLGADTQYF. DNA for the CDR3: TGTGCCAGCAGTCCCGCGGGGGGACTTGGGGCAGATACGCAGTATTTT.